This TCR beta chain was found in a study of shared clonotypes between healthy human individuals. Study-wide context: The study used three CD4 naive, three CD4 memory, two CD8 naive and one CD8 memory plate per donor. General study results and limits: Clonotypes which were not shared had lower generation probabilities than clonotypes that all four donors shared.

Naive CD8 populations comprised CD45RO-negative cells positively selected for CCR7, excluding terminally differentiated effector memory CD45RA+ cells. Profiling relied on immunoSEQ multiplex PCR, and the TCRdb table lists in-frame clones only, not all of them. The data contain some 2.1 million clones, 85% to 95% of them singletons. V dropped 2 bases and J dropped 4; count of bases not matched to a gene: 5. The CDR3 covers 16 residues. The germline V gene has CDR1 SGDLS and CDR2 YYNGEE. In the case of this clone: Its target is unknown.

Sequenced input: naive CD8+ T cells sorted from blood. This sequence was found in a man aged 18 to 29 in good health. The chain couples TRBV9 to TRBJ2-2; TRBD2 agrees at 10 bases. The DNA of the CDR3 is TGTGCCAGCAGCGTTTTAGCGGGGGGAGGCACCGGGGAGCTGTTTTTT. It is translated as CASSVLAGGGTGELFF.